This T cell receptor (beta chain) was found in a study of blood T cell repertoires in COVID-19. This clone was detected only a few times. Profiled with immunoSEQ multiplex PCR; TCRdb holds only in-frame clones, not every one. This sample has 250,000 to 300,000 clones, with 70% to 90% found just once. This TCR derives from a woman aged 45 to 65 who had been exposed to COVID-19. The sample comprised PBMCs or T cells enriched from blood (not recorded which).

The CDR3 loop reads CASSYSIGSVAFF. CDR3 DNA sequence: TGTGCCAGCAGTTACTCGATCGGGTCTGTGGCTTTCTTT. The genes are TRBV6-2 or TRBV6-3 and TRBJ1-1; D call uncertain. Trimming stripped 0 bases from V and 11 bases from J, with 13 bases between. The length of the CDR3 is 13 residues. Germline CDR1 reads MNHEY; CDR2 reads SVGEGT.